This T cell receptor beta chain was captured by sequencing in a study of T cells in Graves' hyperthyroidism and ophthalmopathy. Findings of the study overall: Most expanded thyroid clonotypes above 0.001 recurred in blood. A 13 V-J model separated ophthalmopathy from stable hyperthyroidism.

RNA transcripts were the template for amplifying TCR beta CDR3 regions. First-round RT-PCR targeting the TCR CDR3 was performed with the HTBI primer set. TCRdb passed the multiplex PCR reads through MiXCR, listing each CDR3 protein once. The data hold a few hundred thousand distinct CDR3 sequences, with approximately 14% observed a single time. This clonotype was seen repeatedly, ten times or more. Its antigen is undetermined. Not enrolled were patients with uncontrolled infection, other autoimmune disease, pregnancy or lactation. Diagnoses were made from clinical symptoms, serum measures (thyroxine and TRAb), thyroid ultrasound and orbital computed tomography. The CDR3 contains 16 residues. J gave up 5 bases and V 4 bases, and 11 bases lay outside the gene matches. Germline CDR1 reads MGHRA; CDR2 reads YSYEKL.

Sequencing used blood. This receptor was identified in a woman aged 40 to 50 with Graves' hyperthyroidism that later progressed to Graves' ophthalmopathy. The V and J genes are TRBV4-1 and TRBJ2-1; 7 nucleotides line up with TRBD2. CDR3 bases: TGCGCCAGCAGCCTCGTTACTAGCGACCACCACAATGAGCAGTTCTTC. Amino acid sequence: CASSLVTSDHHNEQFF.